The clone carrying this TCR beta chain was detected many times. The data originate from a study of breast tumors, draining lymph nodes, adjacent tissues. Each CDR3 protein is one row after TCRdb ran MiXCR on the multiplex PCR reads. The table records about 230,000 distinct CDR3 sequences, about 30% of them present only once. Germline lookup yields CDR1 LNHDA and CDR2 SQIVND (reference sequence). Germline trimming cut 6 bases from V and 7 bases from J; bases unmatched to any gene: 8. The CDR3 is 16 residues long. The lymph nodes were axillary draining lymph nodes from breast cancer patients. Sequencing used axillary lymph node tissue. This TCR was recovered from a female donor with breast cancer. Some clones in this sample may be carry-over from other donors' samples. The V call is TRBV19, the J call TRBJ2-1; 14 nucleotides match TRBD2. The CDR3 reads CASSVAGTSGSNEQFF. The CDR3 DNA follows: TGTGCCAGTAGCGTAGCCGGGACTAGCGGGAGTAATGAGCAGTTCTTC.